This note documents a single T cell receptor beta chain sequence. The sample comes from a study of blood T cell repertoires in COVID-19. Study-wide context: Samples came from the United States, Italy and Spain, spanning acute and convalescent COVID-19.

The CDR3 sequence is 15 residues long. Produced via immunoSEQ multiplex PCR; TCRdb's table is partial and in-frame only. The table records roughly 200,000 clones, roughly 90% of them present only once. Sequenced sample: peripheral blood. This sequence originates from a man aged 18 to 30 with active or convalescent COVID-19. This chain links TRBV21-1 with TRBJ2-1; TRBD1, the table's D call, was not compared with the DNA. TRBV21-1 is a documented pseudogene. CDR3 sequence reads: CASSKKDRVMNEQFF. CDR3 DNA: TGTGCCAGCAGCAAAAAGGACAGGGTAATGAATGAGCAGTTCTTC.